The 24 T cell receptor beta chains below all came from one sample that was sequenced in a study of blood T cell repertoires in COVID-19. Produced via immunoSEQ multiplex PCR; TCRdb's table is partial and in-frame only. The sample lists about 56,000 clones, about 88% seen once, with around two fifths in the top ten. What was sequenced was peripheral blood. These receptor sequences come from a woman aged 60-70 years with COVID-19, enrolled during active disease.

This sequence joins TRBV30 and TRBJ1-2; D is unresolved. The V and J ends lost 0 bases and 4 bases respectively, with 6 bases between them. CDR1 is GTSNPN and CDR2 is SVGIG in the germline V gene (reference sequence). This CDR3 contains 12 residues. CDR3 in DNA: TGTGCCTGGAGTGTCGGTCTCTATGGCTACACCTTC. Amino acid sequence: CAWSVGLYGYTF.

This clone was recorded once. The junction departs from germline at one end; a sequencing error may be responsible. The V gene is TRBV24-1, the J gene TRBJ2-7; a weak D match, TRBD2 (5 bases). The germline CDR1 and CDR2 sequences are KGHDR and SFDVKD. This CDR3 spans 12 amino acids. The CDR3 protein is CATSGKGWAGDF. The CDR3 nucleotides are TGTGCCACCAGTGGGAAAGGATGGGCCGGGGACTTC.

The V gene is TRBV20-1, the J gene TRBJ2-5; D gene unclear. Trimming took off 3 bases at V and 2 bases at J, with 4 bases between the two ends. CDR3 length: 11 residues. Per germline, CDR1 DFQATT and CDR2 SNEGSKA (reference sequence). CDR3 region: CSASTQETQYF. Written as DNA, the CDR3 is TGCAGTGCTAGTACTCAAGAGACCCAGTACTTC.

The DNA for the CDR3 is TGCGCCAGCAGCCTTGACGGCGGCTCCTACAATGAGCAGTTCTTC. Protein product: CASSLDGGSYNEQFF. The chain is built from TRBV5-1 and TRBJ2-1; D is unresolved. V was cut by 4 bases and J by 0 bases, with 11 bases left in between. The CDR3 contains 15 residues. Germline-derived CDR1 and CDR2 are SGHRS and YFSETQ.

The chain joins TRBV5-1 to TRBJ2-1; a weak D match, TRBD2 (7 bases). CDR1 and CDR2 from the germline V gene are SGHRS and YFSETQ. This CDR3 is 14 amino acids long. V lost 4 bases and J lost 8, with 16 bases in between. Written as DNA, the CDR3 is TGCGCCAGCAGCGGGGGGGCCGGGAACGATGAGCAGTTCTTC. Translation: CASSGGAGNDEQFF. The whole variable domain, filled in from reference TRBV5-1 and TRBJ2-1, reads KAGVTQTPRYLIKTRGQQVTLSCSPISGHRSVSWYQQTPGQGLQFLFEYFSETQRNKGNFPGRFSGRQFSNSRSEMNVSTLELGDSALYLCASSGGAGNDEQFFGPGTRLTVL.

The rearrangement links TRBV4-3 to TRBJ2-2, with D possibly matching TRBD1 (6 bases). The V and J ends lost 8 bases and 3 bases respectively, with 16 bases between them. The V gene's germline CDR1 is LGHNA and CDR2 YSLEER. CDR3 length: 15 residues. CDR3 loop: CASGTGTTYTGELFF. In nucleotides, the CDR3 is TGCGCCAGCGGGACCGGGACAACCTACACCGGGGAGCTGTTTTTT.

This chain connects TRBV5-4 to TRBJ2-7; a weak D match, TRBD2 (6 bases). CDR3 length equals 15 residues. The V end lost 0 bases, the J end lost 0 bases, and 10 bases lay between the germline ends. From germline, CDR1 is SGHNT and CDR2 YYREEE (reference sequence). The CDR3 here is CASSLGGDSSYEQYF. The CDR3 DNA reads as TGTGCCAGCAGCTTGGGTGGGGACTCCTCCTACGAGCAGTACTTC.

This chain joins TRBV11-3 and TRBJ2-1; D is perhaps TRBD2 (5 bases). Germline V gene data show CDR1 as SGHNT and CDR2 as YENEEA. The CDR3 sequence is 12 residues long. Trimming shortened V by 4 bases and J by 11 bases, and 12 bases separated the two germline ends. The CDR3, as DNA: TGTGCCAGCAGCTCTGGACTCCTAAAGCAGTTCTTC. It translates to CASSSGLLKQFF.

The chain links TRBV5-6 to TRBJ2-2; D is perhaps TRBD1 (6 bases). CDR1 and CDR2 from the germline V gene are SGHDT and YYEEEE. V lost 4 bases and J lost 5, with 24 bases in between. The CDR3 loop spans 18 amino acids. CDR3: CASSDTAGAVFGTGELFF. In DNA form, the CDR3 reads TGTGCCAGCAGCGACACTGCAGGGGCGGTCTTTGGTACCGGGGAGCTGTTTTTT.

The rearrangement uses TRBV18 and TRBJ2-3, with D tentatively TRBD1 (5 bases). V was clipped by 6 bases and J by 1 base, with 8 bases between them. Germline lookup yields CDR1 KGHSH and CDR2 LQKENI. This CDR3 comprises 13 residues. The CDR3 nucleotides read TGTGCCAGCTCCACCAGGGGCACAGATACGCAGTATTTT. It codes for CASSTRGTDTQYF. Full variable domain (remainder filled in from reference TRBV18 and TRBJ2-3): NAGVMQNPRHLVRRRGQEARLRCSPMKGHSHVYWYRQLPEEGLKFMVYLQKENIIDESGMPKERFSAEFPKEGPSILRIQQVVRGDSAAYFCASSTRGTDTQYFGPGTRLTVL.

This clone was seen once. The rearrangement links TRBV27 to TRBJ2-2, with D perhaps matching TRBD1 (6 bases). The CDR3 extends over 14 amino acids. V was clipped by 4 bases and J by 1 base, with 7 bases between them. CDR1 is MNHEY and CDR2 is SMNVEV in the germline V gene (reference sequence). The CDR3 here is CASSWTVNTGELFF. The CDR3 region has the DNA TGTGCCAGCAGTTGGACAGTGAACACCGGGGAGCTGTTTTTT.

The chain is built from TRBV6-2 or TRBV6-3 and TRBJ1-2, with 7 nucleotides matching TRBD1. This CDR3 is 14 amino acids long. Germline CDR1 is MNHEY and CDR2 is SVGEGT. V gave up 6 bases and J gave up 4 bases; unmatched junction bases: 8. CDR3 protein: CASSTTGYGYGYTF. The CDR3 region has the DNA TGTGCCAGCAGCACGACAGGGTACGGCTATGGCTACACCTTC.

The chain uses TRBV19 and TRBJ1-5; 8 bases match TRBD1. CDR1 and CDR2 from the germline V gene are LNHDA and SQIVND (reference sequence). The CDR3 is 16 amino acids. V was clipped by 4 bases and J by 1 base; unmatched bases: 6. This chain's CDR3 is CASSTQGARSNQPQHF. CDR3 DNA sequence: TGTGCCAGTAGTACCCAGGGGGCTAGGAGCAATCAGCCCCAGCATTTT.

The chain has TRBV12-3 or TRBV12-4 and TRBJ1-2; a weak D match, TRBD1 (5 bases). Trimming took 5 bases from V and 4 from J, leaving 8 bases between them. CDR3 length: 12 residues. The CDR3 loop reads CASSLGAYGYTF. CDR3 coding DNA: TGTGCCAGCAGTCTTGGGGCCTATGGCTACACCTTC.

The V gene is TRBV9, the J gene TRBJ2-2, with 7 bases identical to TRBD1. The V segment lost 3 bases and the J segment 3 bases; nucleotides outside the gene matches: 5. CDR3 length equals 15 residues. Germline V gene sequence: CDR1 SGDLS, CDR2 YYNGEE. In DNA, the CDR3 is TGTGCCAGCAGCGACCGGGACAGCTACACCGGGGAGCTGTTTTTT. Amino acid sequence: CASSDRDSYTGELFF.

The chain is built from TRBV28 and TRBJ2-1, with D perhaps TRBD2 (6 bases). CDR3 length: 14 residues. The V end lost 2 bases, the J end lost 3 bases, and 8 bases lay between the germline ends. The germline gives CDR1 MDHEN, CDR2 SYDVKM. Here the CDR3 DNA reads TGTGCCAGCAGTTTACAGCGGGTCTACAATGAGCAGTTCTTC. Amino acids: CASSLQRVYNEQFF.

The chain carries TRBV6-5 and TRBJ1-1; a weak D match, TRBD1 (5 bases). This CDR3 has 13 amino acids. Germline CDR1 and CDR2: MNHEY and SVGAGI. V lost 6 bases and J lost 6, with 14 bases in between. The CDR3 DNA reads TGTGCCAGCAGGGGGCGCTACTTGCCTGAAGCTTTCTTT. Protein sequence: CASRGRYLPEAFF.

This clone occurred a few times. V and J are TRBV11-2 and TRBJ2-1; 9 positions match TRBD2. The junction had 5 bases not matched to a gene; V was cut back by 5 bases and J by 3 bases. CDR3 length: 15 amino acids. Looked up from germline, CDR1 is SGHAT and CDR2 is FQNNGV. The DNA of the CDR3 is TGTGCCAGCAGCCTGACTAGCGGTATCTACAATGAGCAGTTCTTC. This sequence encodes CASSLTSGIYNEQFF.

J is TRBJ2-7 and V is TRBV3-1 (or the pseudogene TRBV3-2); tentative D call: TRBD2 (6 bases). V lost 4 bases and J lost 6, with 10 bases in between. The length of the CDR3 is 12 residues. Germline V gives CDR1 LGHDT, CDR2 YNNKEL (reference sequence). The DNA of the CDR3 is TGTGCCAGCAGCCGTCGAGCGGGCGAGCAGTACTTC. Encoded protein: CASSRRAGEQYF.

V gene TRBV6-6 combines with J gene TRBJ1-6; perhaps TRBD1 as D (6 bases). The CDR3 runs to 12 residues. Trimming removed 0 bases from V and 15 bases from J, with 9 bases in between. Per germline, CDR1 MNHNY and CDR2 SVGAGI (reference sequence). CDR3 bases: TGTGCCAGCAGTTACTCCGGACAGTTCCTCCACTTT. Amino acids: CASSYSGQFLHF.

This sequence joins TRBV6-6 and TRBJ2-1, with D perhaps TRBD2 (5 bases). Germline V lookup: CDR1 MNHNY, CDR2 SVGAGI (reference sequence). The CDR3 has 13 amino acids. The ends were cut back, 5 bases at V and 4 bases at J, with 9 bases in the middle. CDR3: CASSPAAYNEQFF. In nucleotides, the CDR3 is TGTGCCAGCAGTCCAGCGGCATACAATGAGCAGTTCTTC.

The chain has TRBV4-1 and TRBJ2-2; D gene uncertain. The CDR3 consists of 13 residues. Deletions cut 3 bases from V and 0 bases from J, with 2 bases between. Germline V CDR1 and CDR2: MGHRA, YSYEKL. The CDR3 is CASSHTNTGELFF. As DNA, the CDR3 is TGCGCCAGCAGCCACACGAACACCGGGGAGCTGTTTTTT.

This clone was seen a few times. The DNA for the CDR3 is TGTGCCACCAGCAGCGGGGGGGGCTTCTCGGACGAGACCCAGTACTTC. This encodes CATSSGGGFSDETQYF. The V and J genes are TRBV15 and TRBJ2-5; 8 nucleotides match TRBD2. The CDR3 spans 16 residues. Per the germline V gene, CDR1 is LNHNV and CDR2 is YYDKDF (reference sequence). V was pared by 3 bases and J by 5 bases, with 11 bases of the junction left unmatched.

This sequence joins TRBV11-3 and TRBJ2-3; 8 bases are shared with TRBD1. The CDR3 has 16 residues. The trim removed 1 base at V and 3 bases at J, leaving 6 bases unmatched. Germline V lookup: CDR1 SGHNT, CDR2 YENEEA. The CDR3 DNA sequence: TGTGCCAGCAGCTTAGGGGCAGGGGGCCGGACAGATACGCAGTATTTT. Its protein product is CASSLGAGGRTDTQYF.